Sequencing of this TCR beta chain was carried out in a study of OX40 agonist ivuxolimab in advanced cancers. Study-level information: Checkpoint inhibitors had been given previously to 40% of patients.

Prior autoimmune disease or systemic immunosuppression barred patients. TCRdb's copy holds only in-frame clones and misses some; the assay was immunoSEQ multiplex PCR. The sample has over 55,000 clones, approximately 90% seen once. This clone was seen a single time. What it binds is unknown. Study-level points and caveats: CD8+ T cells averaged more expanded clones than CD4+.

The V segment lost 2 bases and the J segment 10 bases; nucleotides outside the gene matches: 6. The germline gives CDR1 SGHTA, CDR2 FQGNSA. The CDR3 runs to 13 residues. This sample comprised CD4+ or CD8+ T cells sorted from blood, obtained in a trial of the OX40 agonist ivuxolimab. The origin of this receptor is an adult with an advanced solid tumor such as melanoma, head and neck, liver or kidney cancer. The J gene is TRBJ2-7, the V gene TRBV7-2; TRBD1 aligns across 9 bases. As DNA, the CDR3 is TGTGCCAGCAGCTTAAAGGGACAGGGTTTTCAGTACTTC. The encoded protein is CASSLKGQGFQYF.